This TCR beta chain is from a study of OX40 agonist ivuxolimab in advanced cancers. Study summary: Allowance was made for prior anti-PD-1, anti-PD-L1 or anti-CTLA-4 therapy, and roughly 40% had some. Partial responses were achieved by three patients, of whom one had hepatocellular carcinoma and two had cutaneous melanoma. Whole-study results and caveats: Expanded clones tended on average to be more numerous among CD8+ T cells than CD4+.

Using immunoSEQ multiplex PCR, the repertoire was profiled, and TCRdb retains in-frame clones only, with some absent. The sample records 50,000 to 65,000 clones, over 70% being singletons. The CDR3 loop spans 19 amino acids. Germline V CDR1 and CDR2: LNHDA, SQIVND (reference sequence). Trimming pared 3 bases from V and 1 base from J, leaving 19 bases between. Details on this clone: Its antigen is unidentified.

The chain joins TRBV19 to TRBJ2-6, with a tentative D call TRBD2 (7 bases). The sequences come from CD4+ or CD8+ T cells sorted from blood, collected in a trial of the OX40 agonist ivuxolimab. The origin of this receptor is an adult with an advanced solid tumor such as melanoma, head and neck, liver or kidney cancer. The DNA of the CDR3 is TGTGCCAGTAGTATCGGTCGGTCAGGGGAGGGTTCTGGGGCCAACGTCCTGACTTTC. This encodes CASSIGRSGEGSGANVLTF.